Below, 28 T cell receptor beta chains from the same sample are listed, as sequenced in a study of cytomegalovirus exposure and HLA in healthy donors. PCR was performed using 60 Vbeta and 13 Jbeta primers. The assay was immunoSEQ multiplex PCR, and TCRdb's table has in-frame clones only and misses some. The table lists some 200,000 clones, with 0.74% in the top ten. Sequenced sample: PBMCs. The receptors here all came from a boy aged 5-17 years in good health and CMV-seronegative.

V gene TRBV6-6 combines with J gene TRBJ1-1; tentative D call: TRBD1 (6 bases). The CDR3 contains 14 residues. Trimming took off 2 bases at V and 1 base at J, with 8 bases between the two ends. Germline V gives CDR1 MNHNY, CDR2 SVGAGI (reference sequence). The DNA of the CDR3 is TGTGCCAGCAGTTACAGGGGGAAGAACACTGAAGCTTTCTTT. Translation gives CASSYRGKNTEAFF.

The rearrangement links TRBV6-5 to TRBJ2-7; D ambiguous. The CDR3 length is 15 residues. V was clipped by 4 bases and J by 2 bases, with 15 bases between them. The germline CDR1 and CDR2 sequences are MNHEY and SVGAGI. CDR3 region: CASSSQFESPYEQYF. DNA of the CDR3: TGTGCCAGCAGTTCCCAATTTGAGAGTCCCTACGAGCAGTACTTC.

The CDR3 nucleotides read TGCGCCAGCAGCTTGTCCGAAAGGAGCACCTACGAGCAGTACTTC. Protein sequence: CASSLSERSTYEQYF. The V call is TRBV5-1, the J call TRBJ2-7; no reliable D call. The CDR3 loop spans 15 amino acids. Germline lookup yields CDR1 SGHRS and CDR2 YFSETQ. Trimming shortened V by 1 base and J by 2 bases, and 13 bases separated the two germline ends.

This chain joins TRBV10-3 and TRBJ1-4, with 7 bases that match TRBD1. Trimming cost V 8 bases and J 7 bases; bases outside gene matches: 13. Looked up from germline, CDR1 is ENHRY and CDR2 is SYGVKD. CDR3 length: 15 amino acids. The CDR3 reads CAIGNRGPGSEKLFF. CDR3 nucleotides: TGTGCCATCGGAAACAGGGGCCCTGGGAGTGAAAAACTGTTTTTT.

The rearrangement links TRBV5-1 to TRBJ2-1; TRBD2 is a possible D gene (6 bases). Deletions cut 0 bases from V and 9 bases from J, with 7 bases between. Looked up from germline, CDR1 is SGHRS and CDR2 is YFSETQ. The CDR3 loop spans 12 amino acids. CDR3 loop: CASSLDGGEQFF. DNA for the CDR3: TGCGCCAGCAGCTTGGACGGGGGTGAGCAGTTCTTC.

The J gene is TRBJ1-2, the V gene TRBV4-3; no firm D call. Trimming took 4 bases from V and 1 from J, leaving 7 bases between them. This CDR3 region has 13 residues. Per the germline V gene, CDR1 is LGHNA and CDR2 is YSLEER. CDR3 DNA: TGCGCCAGCAGCCCGCGTCGTAACTATGGCTACACCTTC. The encoded protein is CASSPRRNYGYTF.

J is TRBJ2-1 and V is TRBV6-5; D remains ambiguous. Germline V gene lookup returns CDR1 MNHEY and CDR2 SVGAGI. The CDR3 has 15 residues. V lost 6 bases to trimming and J lost 4 bases, with 16 bases between them. CDR3 in DNA: TGTGCCAGCAGATCGGCGGCCCCGGTGTACAATGAGCAGTTCTTC. Translating gives CASRSAAPVYNEQFF.

The J gene is TRBJ1-1, the V gene TRBV19, with 8 bases aligning to TRBD1. The CDR3 is made up of 19 amino acids. CDR1 and CDR2 (germline): LNHDA, SQIVND (reference sequence). Unmatched junction bases numbered 17, after V lost 5 bases and J lost 0 bases. The DNA for the CDR3 is TGTGCCAGTAGTCCCTTAGGGACAGACAGGGGCCCCATGAACACTGAAGCTTTCTTT. It specifies CASSPLGTDRGPMNTEAFF.

The rearrangement joins TRBV10-1 to TRBJ1-1, with 8 nucleotides matching TRBD1. The CDR3 is made up of 15 amino acids. Germline V gene sequence: CDR1 WNHNN, CDR2 SYGVQD (reference sequence). The J segment lost 4 bases and the V segment lost 6 bases, leaving 10 bases of the junction unmatched. The CDR3 DNA reads as TGCGCCAGCAGCCTCACGACAGGGGCGGGCACTGAAGCTTTCTTT. It specifies CASSLTTGAGTEAFF.

In the case of this clone: The junction departs from germline at one end; a sequencing error may be responsible. The chain recombines TRBV11-1 with TRBJ2-6; 11 bases fit TRBD1. The CDR3 is 12 residues long. Germline V gives CDR1 SGHAT, CDR2 FQDESV (reference sequence). The CDR3 sequence: CASSPNGQGASF. Written as DNA, the CDR3 is TGTGCCAGCAGCCCAAATGGACAGGGGGCGTCTTTC. The variable domain in full, completed from reference TRBV11-1 and TRBJ2-6, reads EAEVAQSPRYKITEKSQAVAFWCDPISGHATLYWYRQILGQGPELLVQFQDESVVDDSQLPKDRFSAERLKGVDSTLKIQPAELGDSAMYLCASSPNGQGASFGAGSRLTVL.

Written as DNA, the CDR3 is TGTGCCCTAGTGTGGGGTTCGACGGGGGTTGAAGCTTTCTTT. This encodes CALVWGSTGVEAFF. The rearrangement joins TRBV30 to TRBJ1-1; tentative D call: TRBD1 (5 bases). Per the germline V gene, CDR1 is GTSNPN and CDR2 is SVGIG (reference sequence). This CDR3 region has 14 residues. The V end was cut by 8 bases, the J end by 7 bases, with 23 bases between.

The V call is TRBV13, the J call TRBJ2-3, with D uncertain. Germline V gene lookup returns CDR1 PRHDT and CDR2 FYEKMQ (reference sequence). Trimming removed 5 bases at V and 4 bases at J, with 7 bases between. This CDR3 is 12 amino acids long. The CDR3 loop is CASSPNADTQYF. CDR3 DNA: TGTGCCAGCAGCCCAAATGCAGATACGCAGTATTTT.

The V gene is TRBV14, the J gene TRBJ2-1, with 9 nucleotides matching TRBD1. Trimming took 2 bases from V and 2 from J; bases not matched to a gene: 4. The CDR3 has 16 residues. Germline lookup yields CDR1 SGHDN and CDR2 FVKESK. The CDR3 DNA sequence: TGTGCCAGCAGCCAATCAGGGACAGGGACCTACAATGAGCAGTTCTTC. It yields the protein CASSQSGTGTYNEQFF.

A note on this clone: Other DNA sequences in the same sample also yield this CDR3. This chain links TRBV28 with TRBJ2-1, with TRBD2 matching 10 bases. From germline, CDR1 is MDHEN and CDR2 SYDVKM. The CDR3 is 14 residues long. Trimming took 6 bases from V and 5 from J; bases not matched to a gene: 4. This chain's CDR3 is CASRASGGDNEQFF. The CDR3 nucleotides are TGTGCCAGCAGAGCTAGCGGGGGAGACAATGAGCAGTTCTTC.

The gene calls are TRBV2 and TRBJ1-3; 9 bases are shared with TRBD1. The CDR3 is made up of 15 amino acids. The germline V gene encodes CDR1 SNHLY and CDR2 FYNNEI. J gave up 7 bases and V 3 bases, and 7 bases lay outside the gene matches. The CDR3 spells CASSEGTGITNTIYF. For the CDR3, the DNA is TGTGCCAGCAGTGAGGGGACAGGGATAACGAACACCATATATTTT.

V is TRBV6-4 and J is TRBJ2-3; 15 bases line up with TRBD2. Trimming removed 4 bases from V and 4 bases from J; junction bases left unmatched: 0. CDR1 MRHNA and CDR2 SNTAGT come from the germline V gene. There are 15 residues in the CDR3. For the CDR3, the DNA is TGTGCCAGCAGTGGGACTAGCGGGGGGGCAGATACGCAGTATTTT. Translation gives CASSGTSGGADTQYF.

The chain joins TRBV4-3 to TRBJ2-7; D unresolved. This CDR3 spans 16 amino acids. Germline V gene sequence: CDR1 LGHNA, CDR2 YSLEER. Trimming took 0 bases from V and 1 from J, leaving 13 bases between them. CDR3 bases: TGCGCCAGCAGCCAAGATCCCCTCGACTCGTCCTACGAGCAGTACTTC. It specifies CASSQDPLDSSYEQYF.

The gene calls are TRBV9 and TRBJ2-7, with 10 bases matching TRBD2. The V gene's germline CDR1 is SGDLS and CDR2 YYNGEE. The CDR3 has 16 residues. The V and J ends lost 0 bases and 5 bases, in that order; junction bases with no gene match: 8. The CDR3 DNA reads TGTGCCAGCAGCGTAGGTCTAGCGGGGGCCGTCCACGAGCAGTACTTC. Amino acids: CASSVGLAGAVHEQYF.

The chain recombines TRBV5-1 with TRBJ2-5, with unresolved D. The better agreement between TRBJ2-7 and the DNA end casts doubt on the J call. The CDR3 has 14 residues. Germline V lookup: CDR1 SGHRS, CDR2 YFSETQ. The CDR3 DNA follows: TGCGCCAGCAGCTTGGACCGAGGCTCCTACGAGCAGTACTTC. Encoded protein: CASSLDRGSYEQYF.

The chain uses TRBV15 and TRBJ2-5; TRBD1 is a possible D gene (6 bases). The J call may be wrong; the DNA end is better matched by TRBJ2-7. The germline CDR1 and CDR2 sequences are LNHNV and YYDKDF (reference sequence). The CDR3 contains 15 residues. CDR3 sequence: CATSPRGRGSYEQYF. The CDR3 coding sequence is TGTGCCACCAGTCCCAGGGGCAGGGGTTCCTACGAGCAGTACTTC.

The V gene is TRBV7-8, the J gene TRBJ1-4; TRBD1 might be the D (5 bases). V was shortened by 1 base and J by 8 bases, with 14 bases between the two germline ends. Per germline, CDR1 SGHVS and CDR2 FQNEAQ. This CDR3 region has 15 residues. DNA for the CDR3: TGTGCCAGCAGCTTAGGGTTAGGGGTAGGCGAAAAACTGTTTTTT. Its protein product is CASSLGLGVGEKLFF.

CDR3 sequence (DNA): TGTGCCAGCAGCTTTCGGACAGTGGGGGAGACCCAGTACTTC. Its translation: CASSFRTVGETQYF. The chain is built from TRBV7-9 and TRBJ2-5; D is possibly TRBD1 (6 bases). CDR3 size: 14 residues. Germline V gene sequence: CDR1 SEHNR, CDR2 FQNEAQ (reference sequence). Trimming cost V 3 bases and J 5 bases, with 13 bases left between them.

This chain uses TRBV6-1 with TRBJ2-3, with D possibly being TRBD1 (5 bases). V was pared by 1 base and J by 4 bases, with 9 bases between. From germline, CDR1 is MNHNS and CDR2 SASEGT. This CDR3 region has 14 residues. The CDR3 sequence is CASSEVAGSDTQYF. Here the CDR3 DNA reads TGTGCCAGCAGTGAAGTGGCAGGGTCAGATACGCAGTATTTT.

The rearrangement uses TRBV7-3 and TRBJ2-7; D is possibly TRBD1 (7 bases). The CDR3 consists of 14 residues. Germline V gives CDR1 SGHTA, CDR2 FQGTGA. Trimming took off 5 bases at V and 5 bases at J, with 16 bases between the two ends. The CDR3 nucleotides read TGTGCCAGCAGCGCAGGACCAGGGGGGAACGAGCAGTACTTC. It specifies CASSAGPGGNEQYF.

V gene TRBV6-5 combines with J gene TRBJ2-7; a possible D gene is TRBD1 (5 bases). V lost 2 bases to trimming and J lost 0 bases, with 14 bases between them. CDR1 MNHEY and CDR2 SVGAGI come from the germline V gene. The CDR3 spans 16 residues. CDR3 bases: TGTGCCAGCAGTTACGGGCTTGGGGCTAGCTCCTACGAGCAGTACTTC. Its protein product is CASSYGLGASSYEQYF.

V gene TRBV4-1 combines with J gene TRBJ1-5, with D perhaps TRBD1 (5 bases). The CDR3 extends over 16 amino acids. Germline loops: CDR1 MGHRA, CDR2 YSYEKL. V gave up 0 bases and J gave up 1 base, with 10 bases separating them. As DNA, the CDR3 is TGCGCCAGCAGCCAAGAAGGGGTGAGGAGCAATCAGCCCCAGCATTTT. Translation gives CASSQEGVRSNQPQHF.

J is TRBJ1-2 and V is TRBV5-4; no firm D call. From germline, CDR1 is SGHNT and CDR2 YYREEE (reference sequence). The CDR3 spans 14 residues. Trimming pared 0 bases from V and 6 bases from J, leaving 12 bases between. The CDR3: CASSLASSTDGYTF. The CDR3 DNA is TGTGCCAGCAGCTTGGCTAGTTCAACCGATGGCTACACCTTC. Full variable domain (rest looked up from reference TRBV5-4 and TRBJ1-2): ETGVTQSPTHLIKTRGQQVTLRCSSQSGHNTVSWYQQALGQGPQFIFQYYREEENGRGNFPPRFSGLQFPNYSSELNVNALELDDSALYLCASSLASSTDGYTFGSGTRLTVV.

The genes are TRBV11-2 and TRBJ1-1, with a possible D match to TRBD1 (5 bases). The ends were cut back, 3 bases at V and 4 bases at J, with 6 bases in the middle. Germline-derived CDR1 and CDR2 are SGHAT and FQNNGV. The CDR3 consists of 12 residues. This CDR3 reads CASSLTATEAFF. In DNA, the CDR3 is TGTGCCAGCAGCTTGACAGCCACTGAAGCTTTCTTT. Full variable domain (missing parts from reference TRBV11-2 and TRBJ1-1): EAGVAQSPRYKIIEKRQSVAFWCNPISGHATLYWYQQILGQGPKLLIQFQNNGVVDDSQLPKDRFSAERLKGVDSTLKIQPAKLEDSAVYLCASSLTATEAFFGQGTRLTVV.